This record looks at one T cell receptor (beta chain) sequence and its context. Its cognate antigen has yet to be identified. No base quality values were provided; no much bigger clone lies one nucleotide off. The data were obtained in a study of technical replicates of blood from several donors (dated 2017 in TCRdb). Library prep was done by the immunoSEQ multiplex PCR assay. The table comes from immuneACCESS by way of TCRdb, which keeps in-frame sequences with V and J called. Part of the clones is missing from these tables; in studies checked, under half for an unresolved V gene and the rest for unknown reasons. The sample table contains nearly 80,000 clones; only one count was recorded for approximately 96% of them. In total, the top ten clones hold under 0.35% of the sample. The TCR sequence derives from a human donor in good health. Material: T cells isolated from PBMCs.

The nucleotide sequence is given as TGCGCCAGCAGCCAAGATCTTCTAGCGGGAGTTAATGAGCAGTTCTTC. Translated, this gives CASSQDLLAGVNEQFF. Recombination linked TRBV4-3 to TRBJ2-1, with TRBD2 matching 10 junction bases. The germline V gene gives CDR1 as LGHNA and CDR2 as YSLEER. Germline trimming amounts to 0 bases on V and 7 bases on J, with 6 as the count of junction bases outside the gene matches. The cysteine opens and the phenylalanine closes a CDR3 of 16 amino acids. Just CDR3 DNA is preserved here, 48 bases in frame from base 1.